This TCR beta chain originates from a study of CD8 T cells in ankylosing spondylitis. TCRdb re-called the 5' RACE reads with MiXCR, one entry per CDR3 protein. The sample carries 100,000 to 150,000 distinct CDR3 sequences, about 6.5% recorded once. This clonotype was seen many times. The CDR3 is 15 residues long. V was pared by 6 bases and J by 4 bases, with 16 bases between. Sequencing input: blood, either unsorted or a sorted T cell fraction (not recorded which). V usage is TRBV12-3 or TRBV12-4 and J usage is TRBJ2-4, with D perhaps matching TRBD1 (6 bases). This clonotype was obtained from a male donor with ankylosing spondylitis or in good health (not recorded which). The DNA for the CDR3 is TGTGCCAGCAGCCAGGGGCGAGGCGGGAAAAACATTCAGTACTTC. This encodes CASSQGRGGKNIQYF.